These 16 T cell receptor beta chains were all obtained from the same sample, sequenced in a study of beta chain features in type 1 diabetes. Antigens for these TCRs are unknown. Broader study findings: Shortening of TCRB CDR3s, moderate but significant, appeared in all four CD4+ subsets of Type 1 diabetes patients.

Investigators reverse transcribed all isolated RNA, so they sequenced expressed TCRB transcripts. Using immunoSEQ multiplex PCR, the repertoire was profiled, and TCRdb retains in-frame clones only, with some absent. The table records 600,000 or so clones, about 14% of them present only once. The sample consisted of naive CD4+ T cells from blood. Receptors originate from a man aged 18 to 35 with type 1 diabetes.

This clone was counted between two and nine times. The chain recombines TRBV7-2 with TRBJ1-5; 7 bases line up with TRBD1. V was pared by 6 bases and J by 2 bases, with 10 bases of the junction left unmatched. CDR3 length equals 16 residues. From germline, CDR1 is SGHTA and CDR2 FQGNSA. DNA for the CDR3: TGTGCCAGCAGTACCAGGGGGGGGCTAGGCAATCAGCCCCAGCATTTT. This encodes CASSTRGGLGNQPQHF.

This clone was picked up a small number of times. This chain uses TRBV18 with TRBJ2-2; unclear D gene. Germline loops: CDR1 KGHSH, CDR2 LQKENI. This CDR3 has 15 amino acids. The germline V and J ends were trimmed by 1 base and 6 bases, with 12 bases remaining between them. The CDR3 loop is CASSPRATSAGELFF. The CDR3 coding sequence is TGTGCCAGCTCACCACGAGCGACTTCGGCCGGGGAGCTGTTTTTT.

The genes are TRBV9 and TRBJ2-3; D may be TRBD1 (5 bases). The germline V gene encodes CDR1 SGDLS and CDR2 YYNGEE. Between the trimmed V and J ends, which lost 1 base and 3 bases, there was a span of 9 bases. The CDR3 runs 14 residues. The CDR3 loop is CASSVIQDTDTQYF. DNA for the CDR3: TGTGCCAGCAGCGTAATACAGGATACAGATACGCAGTATTTT.

The chain links TRBV6-1 to TRBJ2-1, with TRBD2 matching 8 bases. Germline V gene lookup returns CDR1 MNHNS and CDR2 SASEGT. V dropped 4 bases and J dropped 2; count of bases not matched to a gene: 13. The CDR3 is 18 residues long. CDR3 sequence reads: CASSGPPGLDIAYNEQFF. The CDR3 DNA reads as TGTGCCAGCAGTGGCCCTCCGGGACTAGATATCGCCTACAATGAGCAGTTCTTC.

V gene TRBV27 combines with J gene TRBJ2-6; 8 positions match TRBD2. The germline CDR1 and CDR2 sequences are MNHEY and SMNVEV (reference sequence). The V gene end was trimmed by 3 bases and the J gene end by 1 base; junction bases not matched to a gene: 11. CDR3 length equals 19 residues. DNA of the CDR3: TGTGCCAGCAGTTTCACACCCACCCGGGGGGGATCTGGGGCCAACGTCCTGACTTTC. Its translation: CASSFTPTRGGSGANVLTF.

This clone was seen more than once but under ten times. The V and J genes are TRBV25-1 and TRBJ2-1, with unresolved D. The CDR3 extends over 11 amino acids. Trimming took 4 bases from V and 10 from J, leaving 8 bases between them. Germline CDR1 and CDR2: MGHDK and SYGVNS. In DNA, the CDR3 is TGTGCCAGCAGTGTGATCAGGGAGCAGTTCTTC. This encodes CASSVIREQFF.

This CDR3 is CASKEPTSSYNEQFF. CDR3 DNA sequence: TGTGCCAGTAAGGAACCCACTAGCTCCTACAATGAGCAGTTCTTC. This chain uses TRBV19 with TRBJ2-1; possible D gene TRBD2, 5 bases. V lost 7 bases, J lost 0 bases, and 13 bases lay in between. Germline CDR1 LNHDA, CDR2 SQIVND (reference sequence). The CDR3 consists of 15 residues. Complete variable domain (other parts from reference TRBV19 and TRBJ2-1): DGGITQSPKYLFRKEGQNVTLSCEQNLNHDAMYWYRQDPGQGLRLIYYSQIVNDFQKGDIAEGYSVSREKKESFPLTVTSAQKNPTAFYLCASKEPTSSYNEQFFGPGTRLTVL.

The CDR3 reads CASSVQDVGSPLHF. CDR3 sequence (DNA): TGTGCCAGCAGCGTCCAAGATGTAGGTTCACCCCTCCACTTT. The V call is TRBV9, the J call TRBJ1-6; D gene unclear. With 2 bases removed from V and 9 bases from J, the gap between germline ends came to 12 bases. This CDR3 has 14 amino acids. CDR1 is SGDLS and CDR2 is YYNGEE in the germline V gene.

The V gene is TRBV4-1, the J gene TRBJ2-7; D uncertain. The CDR3 has 13 residues. V was cut by 4 bases and J by 6 bases, with 13 bases left in between. The germline V gene encodes CDR1 MGHRA and CDR2 YSYEKL. CDR3 region: CASSPLLPGEQYF. CDR3 DNA: TGCGCCAGCAGCCCACTCCTCCCGGGCGAGCAGTACTTC.

This clone showed up just a few times. The chain joins TRBV10-3 to TRBJ2-5; D is perhaps TRBD1 or TRBD2 (5 bases each). This CDR3 comprises 14 residues. The germline V gene encodes CDR1 ENHRY and CDR2 SYGVKD. V lost 6 bases, J lost 5 bases, and 16 bases lay in between. The CDR3 region is CAISRDASRETQYF. CDR3 in DNA: TGTGCCATCAGCCGGGACGCATCCCGGGAGACCCAGTACTTC.

This clone has just a few counts. The V gene is TRBV29-1, the J gene TRBJ2-5; 8 bases are shared with TRBD1. The CDR3 contains 12 residues. The germline gives CDR1 SQVTM, CDR2 ANQGSEA. With 8 bases clipped from V and 9 bases from J, the junction kept 11 bases outside the gene matches. The DNA for the CDR3 is TGCAGCTTGGGGTGGGCAGGGGGCCCCCAGTACTTC. Its protein is CSLGWAGGPQYF.

The chain is built from TRBV5-1 and TRBJ1-3; 7 positions match TRBD1. The CDR3 covers 15 residues. The germline V gene has CDR1 SGHRS and CDR2 YFSETQ. Trimming cost V 0 bases and J 4 bases; bases outside gene matches: 4. The CDR3 here is CASSLDAGGGNTIYF. CDR3 sequence (DNA): TGCGCCAGCAGCTTGGACGCAGGGGGAGGAAACACCATATATTTT.

The table lists this clone with a few counts. J is TRBJ1-1 and V is TRBV7-2; a possible D gene is TRBD1 (5 bases). Germline CDR1 reads SGHTA; CDR2 reads FQGNSA. V was cut by 1 base and J by 1 base, with 10 bases left in between. The CDR3 length is 15 residues. In DNA form, the CDR3 reads TGTGCCAGCAGCTTAGTGGGGGGTTCGAACACTGAAGCTTTCTTT. It specifies CASSLVGGSNTEAFF.

This rearrangement joins TRBV11-2 to TRBJ2-1; 10 bases fit TRBD2. Germline V gene data show CDR1 as SGHAT and CDR2 as FQNNGV. With V trimmed by 1 base and J by 9 bases, 6 bases remained unmatched. The CDR3 has 15 amino acids. The CDR3 sequence is CASSLVPSGGGEQFF. The DNA for the CDR3 is TGTGCCAGCAGCTTAGTACCTAGCGGGGGTGGTGAGCAGTTCTTC.

The V and J genes are TRBV11-2 and TRBJ2-2; 13 bases agree with TRBD2. V lost 4 bases to trimming and J lost 4 bases; unmatched junction nucleotides: 6. Germline V lookup: CDR1 SGHAT, CDR2 FQNNGV. This CDR3 has 17 amino acids. This CDR3 reads CASSYRLAGGSTGELFF. CDR3 nucleotides: TGTGCCAGCAGCTATCGACTAGCGGGGGGTTCCACCGGGGAGCTGTTTTTT.

Regarding this clone: Other nucleotide sequences in the sample specify the same CDR3. The J gene is TRBJ1-2, the V gene TRBV5-4; perhaps TRBD1 as D (5 bases). This CDR3 is 13 amino acids long. V was shortened by 3 bases and J by 5 bases, with 11 bases between the two germline ends. CDR1 and CDR2 from the germline V gene are SGHNT and YYREEE (reference sequence). The CDR3 coding sequence is TGTGCCAGCAGCTCGACAGAAGGGTATGGCTACACCTTC. It encodes CASSSTEGYGYTF.